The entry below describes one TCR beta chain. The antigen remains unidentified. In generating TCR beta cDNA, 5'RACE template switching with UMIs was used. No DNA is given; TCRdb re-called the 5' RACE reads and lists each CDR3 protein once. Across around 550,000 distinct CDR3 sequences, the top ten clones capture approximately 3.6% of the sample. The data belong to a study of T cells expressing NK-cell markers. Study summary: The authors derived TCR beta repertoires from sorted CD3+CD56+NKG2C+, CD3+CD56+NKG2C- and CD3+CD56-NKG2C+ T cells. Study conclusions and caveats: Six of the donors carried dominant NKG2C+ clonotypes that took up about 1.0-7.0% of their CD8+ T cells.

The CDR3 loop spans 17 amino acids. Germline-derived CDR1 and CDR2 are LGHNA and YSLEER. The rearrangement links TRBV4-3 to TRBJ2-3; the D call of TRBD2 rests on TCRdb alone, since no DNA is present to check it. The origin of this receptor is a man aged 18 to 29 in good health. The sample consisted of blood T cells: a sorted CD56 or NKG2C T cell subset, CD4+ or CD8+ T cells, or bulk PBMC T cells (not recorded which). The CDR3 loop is CASSHLGLAGGRYWQYF.